This TCR beta chain was sequenced in a study of blood T cell repertoires in COVID-19 (dated by TCRdb to 2020 to 2022). Concerning the study at large: The collaborator samples originated in the United States, Italy and Spain and spanned the acute and convalescent phases of COVID-19. The material from the prospective study consisted of cDNA or gDNA derived from T cells, B-cell-depleted T cells, or PBMCs. Deeply sampled blood TCRbeta repertoires from subjects exposed to, actively infected with, or recovered from COVID-19 were included in the dataset. The repertoires were released in a freely available public database intended as a resource for research on the immune response to SARS-CoV-2. The samples were drawn from the first 160 participants of the ongoing ImmuneRACE study and from some 1,300 subjects provided by 6 global collaborators. Sample metadata almost always included a de-identified subject ID, COVID-19 status, age in years and sex. Where available, HLA class I and class II types were obtained from metadata supplied by the sample provider rather than from assay-based typing.

With respect to this clone: The antigen it binds to is not known. No clone much larger than this one lies a single base away; base qualities are absent.

Collaborating institutions collected whole blood in K2EDTA tubes following their own protocols. Collaborator samples were shipped for TCRbeta analysis as frozen whole blood, isolated PBMCs, or DNA extracted from either sample type. From cysteine to phenylalanine, the CDR3 is 14 amino acids long. Of all the DNA, just the CDR3 is kept, 42 bases in frame from base 1. V ends up 2 bases short and J 2 bases short, with an unmatched junction base count of 1. CDR1 and CDR2 (LGHDT, YNNKEL) derive from the germline V gene (reference sequence). Overall results and qualifications from the work: Clinical and demographic metadata were provided uncurated, with the amount varying by source and participant.

TCRbeta CDR3 regions were amplified from genomic DNA by means of the immunoSEQ Assay, a bias-controlled multiplex PCR. For the original study's pipeline: The number of nucleated cells in each sample was estimated from the amplification of reference gene primers within the assay. Sequence reads were collapsed and filtered to measure the absolute abundance of every unique TCRbeta CDR3 rearrangement. For each sample, productive Simpson clonality was calculated as the square root of Simpson's diversity index across productive rearrangements. TCRdb took this table from immuneACCESS and kept in-frame rearrangements with V and J called. Such tables lack part of the clones; where checked against another copy, unresolved V genes explain under half of the gap, and the rest is unexplained. For V, J and clone size, that table is used; D and trimming come from the DNA. Counted in this sample were some 200,000 clones; about 93% of them appeared once. The ten largest account for 0.5% to 0.6% of the sample.

What was sequenced was peripheral blood. The receptor comes from a man aged 45-65 years with acute or convalescent COVID-19. This sequence uses TRBV3-1 (or the pseudogene TRBV3-2) and TRBJ2-5, with 8 bases aligning to TRBD2. The bases are TGTGCCAGCAGCCAACTAGCGGGTCAAGAGACCCAGTACTTC. Its translation reads: CASSQLAGQETQYF.